The rows below give T cell receptor beta chains drawn from one sample of a study of T cell repertoires in cytomegalovirus infection. TCRdb itself ran the reads through MiXCR, one entry per CDR3 protein. The data show some 440,000 distinct CDR3 sequences, about a third seen once. Material for sequencing was PBMCs. All receptors derive from a human donor in good health (CMV status not recorded). Some clones in this sample may be carry-over from other donors' samples. Each CDR3 is given with its conserved first and last residue. The D gene is left open where the match is weak. Expanded clones get a size class; other rows say once, few or many, or leave the size out.

few,TRBJ2-7,TRBV5-4,.,TGTGCCAGCAGCTTAGGAGGCAGGGGCGACGACGAGCAGTACTTC,CASSLGGRGDDEQYF
.,TRBJ2-1,TRBV6-5,TRBD2,TGTGCCAGCAGTTACGATGGGACTAGCGGTTACAATGAGCAGTTCTTC,CASSYDGTSGYNEQFF
.,TRBJ1-1,TRBV28,.,TGTGCCAGCAGTTGGTTAGGACAGCTGGGTGCGTTCTTT,CASSWLGQLGAFF
.,TRBJ1-2,TRBV15,.,TGTGCCACCAGCAACCCTTATGGCTACACCTTC,CATSNPYGYTF
.,TRBJ2-1,TRBV7-9,TRBD2,TGTGCCAGCGAAACAGCGGGGGGGCCCTGGGAGCAGTTCTTC,CASETAGGPWEQFF
.,TRBJ2-3,TRBV6-5,TRBD2,TGTGCCAGCAGTCCACCTAGGACTAGCGGAAGCACAGATACGCAGTATTTT,CASSPPRTSGSTDTQYF
.,TRBJ2-7,TRBV7-9,.,TGTGCCAGCAGCCGTCCCCAAGGACCCCCGCAGCAGTACTTC,CASSRPQGPPQQYF
few,TRBJ2-1,TRBV7-6,TRBD2,TGTGCCAGCAGCTTAGAAGTCTCCGCGGGGGGGTACTACAATGAGCAGTTCTTC,CASSLEVSAGGYYNEQFF
many,TRBJ2-7,TRBV11-2,.,TGTGCCAGCAGCTATGACTGGGTCTCGGACGAGCAGTACTTC,CASSYDWVSDEQYF
many,TRBJ2-5,TRBV10-3,TRBD1,TGTGCCATCAGCTATGGACAGGACGAGACCCAGTACTTC,CAISYGQDETQYF
.,TRBJ1-5,TRBV6-6,.,TGTGCCAGCAGCCCCCTCGACACTACCTGGCGGGATCAGCCCCAGCATTTT,CASSPLDTTWRDQPQHF
.,TRBJ2-2,TRBV7-6,.,TGTGCCAGCAGCTTGTTATCGGCGGGCGGGGAGCTGTTTTTT,CASSLLSAGGELFF
few,TRBJ2-7,TRBV7-2,.,TGTGCCAGCAGCTTAGCAGACCTCTACGAGCAGTACTTC,CASSLADLYEQYF
.,TRBJ1-5,TRBV28,.,TGTGCCAGCAGTTCCGGGCAGGGCTTACAGCCCCAGCATTTT,CASSSGQGLQPQHF
many,TRBJ2-5,TRBV6-5,.,TGTGCCAGCAGTTACTCGCTGGGAAACCAAGAGACCCAGTACTTC,CASSYSLGNQETQYF
few,TRBJ2-5,TRBV29-1,TRBD1,TGCAGCGTTGAAGATCCAGAGACAGGGTCGGAGACCCAGTACTTC,CSVEDPETGSETQYF
few,TRBJ1-1,TRBV19,TRBD1,TGTGCCAGTAAAACTACAGGGGCGATGAACACTGAAGCTTTCTTT,CASKTTGAMNTEAFF
.,TRBJ1-5,TRBV4-1,.,TGCGCCAGCAGCCACCCTCTGTCAGCGGATTATCAGCCCCAGCATTTT,CASSHPLSADYQPQHF
few,TRBJ2-7,TRBV7-9,.,TGTGCCAGCAGCTTAACATCCGGGACACTCTACGAGCAGTACTTC,CASSLTSGTLYEQYF
.,TRBJ2-1,TRBV12-3/TRBV12-4,.,TGTGCCAGCAGCCCTGCAGGGAGATCCTACAATGAGCAGTTCTTC,CASSPAGRSYNEQFF
.,TRBJ2-7,TRBV27,TRBD2,TGTGCCAGCAGTTTAGGCGGGGGAACGTCCTACGAGCAGTACTTC,CASSLGGGTSYEQYF
.,TRBJ2-7,TRBV5-1,TRBD2,TGCGCCAGCAGCTTGGGACCTCGGACTAGCGGTTCCTACGAGCAGTACTTC,CASSLGPRTSGSYEQYF
many,TRBJ1-1,TRBV5-5,TRBD1,TGTGCCAGCAGCTTCCGGACAGGGAACACTGAAGCTTTCTTT,CASSFRTGNTEAFF
few,TRBJ1-4,TRBV9,.,TGTGCCAGCAGCGTAGGTGGGGGGACATACGGAGAAAAACTGTTTTTT,CASSVGGGTYGEKLFF
.,TRBJ2-7,TRBV7-2,.,TGTGCCAGCAGTGATTCGTCGGACACTTACGAGCAGTACTTC,CASSDSSDTYEQYF
.,TRBJ2-1,TRBV7-9,TRBD2,TGTGCCAGCATACCCGCGGGGGGTTCCTCCTACAATGAGCAGTTCTTC,CASIPAGGSSYNEQFF
many,TRBJ2-7,TRBV7-2,.,TGTGCCAGCAGCTTAGAGGAGGGGAGCTCCTACGAGCAGTACTTC,CASSLEEGSSYEQYF
many,TRBJ2-1,TRBV12-3/TRBV12-4,.,TGTGCCAGCAGTTTACACATGAAACCCAATGAGCAGTTCTTC,CASSLHMKPNEQFF